Below are 30 T cell receptor beta chains sequenced from a single sample in a study of blood T cell repertoires in COVID-19. Clones were sequenced by immunoSEQ multiplex PCR, and TCRdb holds only the in-frame ones, with some missing. Of 400,000 or so clones listed, 75% to 90% are singletons. What was sequenced was peripheral blood. Receptor source: a woman in her forties with COVID-19, enrolled during active disease.

V gene TRBV18 combines with J gene TRBJ2-3; 9 nucleotides agree with TRBD1. The CDR3 has 17 amino acids. The germline V gene has CDR1 KGHSH and CDR2 LQKENI. V lost 6 bases and J lost 0; bases outside the gene matches: 10. As DNA, the CDR3 is TGTGCCAGCTCGCGAACCGGGACAGGGACTAGCACAGATACGCAGTATTTT. Protein product: CASSRTGTGTSTDTQYF. The whole variable domain, remainder taken from reference TRBV18 and TRBJ2-3, is NAGVMQNPRHLVRRRGQEARLRCSPMKGHSHVYWYRQLPEEGLKFMVYLQKENIIDESGMPKERFSAEFPKEGPSILRIQQVVRGDSAAYFCASSRTGTGTSTDTQYFGPGTRLTVL.

The J gene is TRBJ1-2, the V gene TRBV7-8; the match to TRBD1 covers 8 bases. The V and J ends lost 1 base and 1 base, in that order; junction bases with no gene match: 5. This CDR3 comprises 16 residues. The germline gives CDR1 SGHVS, CDR2 FQNEAQ. CDR3 DNA sequence: TGTGCCAGCAGCTTAGTGGGGACAGGTTATAACTATGGCTACACCTTC. Its protein product is CASSLVGTGYNYGYTF.

The chain links TRBV19 to TRBJ2-2; 7 bases agree with TRBD1. Germline-derived CDR1 and CDR2 are LNHDA and SQIVND (reference sequence). J gave up 1 base and V 8 bases, and 7 bases lay outside the gene matches. The CDR3 runs 15 residues. The CDR3 is CASSWRQGNTGELFF. The CDR3 DNA follows: TGTGCCAGTTCGTGGAGACAGGGGAACACCGGGGAGCTGTTTTTT.

This clone was recorded a few times. The rearrangement uses TRBV11-2 and TRBJ1-1; 7 nucleotides align to TRBD1. Germline V lookup: CDR1 SGHAT, CDR2 FQNNGV. CDR3 length: 14 amino acids. V dropped 5 bases and J dropped 1; count of bases not matched to a gene: 4. The CDR3 sequence is CASSPGQQNTEAFF. Written as DNA, the CDR3 is TGTGCCAGCAGCCCGGGACAGCAGAACACTGAAGCTTTCTTT.

In its sample, this clone was seen once. The chain joins TRBV11-2 to TRBJ1-4; 8 bases agree with TRBD1. There are 17 residues in the CDR3. Germline CDR1 reads SGHAT; CDR2 reads FQNNGV. V lost 2 bases and J lost 8; bases outside the gene matches: 13. DNA of the CDR3: TGTGCCAGCAGCTTAAGGGACAGGCCCGGCGATACGGAAAAACTGTTTTTT. Translating gives CASSLRDRPGDTEKLFF. The variable domain in full, with the rest retrieved from reference TRBV11-2 and TRBJ1-4, is EAGVAQSPRYKIIEKRQSVAFWCNPISGHATLYWYQQILGQGPKLLIQFQNNGVVDDSQLPKDRFSAERLKGVDSTLKIQPAKLEDSAVYLCASSLRDRPGDTEKLFFGSGTQLSVL.

The V and J genes are TRBV7-9 and TRBJ1-4, with 9 bases fitting TRBD1. This CDR3 spans 15 amino acids. The junction had 5 bases not matched to a gene; V was cut back by 4 bases and J by 5 bases. Per the germline V gene, CDR1 is SEHNR and CDR2 is FQNEAQ (reference sequence). CDR3 DNA: TGTGCCAGCAGCTATACAGGGACAGGGAATGAAAAACTGTTTTTT. This translates into CASSYTGTGNEKLFF.

The chain combines TRBV11-3 with TRBJ2-7; TRBD2 might be the D (7 bases). This CDR3 is built from 14 residues. Trimming stripped 2 bases from V and 3 bases from J, with 11 bases between. Germline values: CDR1 SGHNT, CDR2 YENEEA. CDR3 in DNA: TGTGCCAGCAGCTTAAGGGGGGGACTCTACGAGCAGTACTTC. Translated: CASSLRGGLYEQYF.

This chain links TRBV28 with TRBJ1-4; 8 bases agree with TRBD1. V lost 6 bases, J lost 7 bases, and 7 bases stayed unmatched. The germline gives CDR1 MDHEN, CDR2 SYDVKM. The CDR3 runs 14 residues. The CDR3 DNA reads TGTGCCAGCAGACCTACAGGGGGACGTGAAAAACTGTTTTTT. This gives the protein CASRPTGGREKLFF. The full variable domain, rest sourced from reference TRBV28 and TRBJ1-4, is DVKVTQSSRYLVKRTGEKVFLECVQDMDHENMFWYRQDPGLGLRLIYFSYDVKMKEKGDIPEGYSVSREKKERFSLILESASTNQTSMYLCASRPTGGREKLFFGSGTQLSVL.

The V and J genes are TRBV6-5 and TRBJ1-5; TRBD1 matches at 8 bases. The CDR3 is 13 residues long. The junction had 3 bases not matched to a gene; V was cut back by 6 bases and J by 5 bases. Per germline, CDR1 MNHEY and CDR2 SVGAGI. CDR3 nucleotide sequence: TGTGCCAGCAGCCGGACAGGGTATCAGCCCCAGCATTTT. Its protein product is CASSRTGYQPQHF.

The V and J genes are TRBV3-1 (or the pseudogene TRBV3-2) and TRBJ1-2; TRBD1 matches at 8 bases. CDR1 LGHDT and CDR2 YNNKEL come from the germline V gene (reference sequence). The CDR3 is 22 amino acids. Trimming took 0 bases from V and 4 from J; bases not matched to a gene: 25. The CDR3 is CASSQENLSILTGAPHAYGYTF. CDR3 bases: TGTGCCAGCAGCCAAGAAAATTTGTCGATTCTGACAGGGGCTCCTCATGCCTATGGCTACACCTTC.

This chain uses TRBV2 with TRBJ1-2; the D is unclear. In germline, CDR1 is SNHLY, CDR2 FYNNEI. Between the trimmed V and J ends, which lost 9 bases and 4 bases, there was a span of 15 bases. The CDR3 extends over 13 amino acids. CDR3 DNA sequence: TGTGCCAGTACTCCAGAGGGAGGCTATGGCTACACCTTC. This encodes CASTPEGGYGYTF.

This clone was counted a few times. The chain uses TRBV5-1 and TRBJ2-7, with 7 bases matching TRBD1. Germline values: CDR1 SGHRS, CDR2 YFSETQ. The V segment lost 3 bases and the J segment 3 bases; nucleotides outside the gene matches: 6. The CDR3 runs 14 residues. This CDR3 is CASSYGTEGYEQYF. CDR3 sequence (DNA): TGCGCCAGCAGCTACGGGACAGAAGGCTACGAGCAGTACTTC.

This chain uses TRBV4-1 with TRBJ1-3; TRBD1 matches 8 bases. Trimming removed 4 bases from V and 3 bases from J; junction bases left unmatched: 2. The CDR3 is 14 residues long. The germline V gene encodes CDR1 MGHRA and CDR2 YSYEKL. The CDR3 spells CASSPGQGGNTIYF. The CDR3 bases are TGCGCCAGCAGCCCCGGACAGGGTGGAAACACCATATATTTT.

This clone was counted once. The genes are TRBV3-1 (or the pseudogene TRBV3-2) and TRBJ2-1; 9 positions agree with TRBD2. The CDR3 consists of 15 residues. V lost 5 bases and J lost 7; bases outside the gene matches: 9. CDR1 LGHDT and CDR2 YNNKEL come from the germline V gene (reference sequence). The CDR3 here is CASSEGGRGFNEQFF. In nucleotides, the CDR3 is TGTGCCAGCAGCGAGGGCGGGAGGGGGTTTAATGAGCAGTTCTTC.

V usage is TRBV7-2 and J usage is TRBJ1-4; weak D call: TRBD1 (5 bases). V dropped 6 bases and J dropped 5 bases, with 13 bases sitting between them. The CDR3 extends over 14 amino acids. Germline V gene lookup returns CDR1 SGHTA and CDR2 FQGNSA. In nucleotides, the CDR3 is TGTGCCAGCAGACCGGGGGGGTCCAATGAAAAACTGTTTTTT. It is translated as CASRPGGSNEKLFF.

The chain's CDR3 is CASTSSRQGTNTGELFF. CDR3 in DNA: TGTGCCAGCACTTCCTCAAGACAGGGTACGAACACCGGGGAGCTGTTTTTT. The chain joins TRBV28 to TRBJ2-2; TRBD1 aligns across 7 bases. The germline V gene encodes CDR1 MDHEN and CDR2 SYDVKM. The CDR3 extends over 17 amino acids. The trim removed 7 bases at V and 0 bases at J, leaving 11 bases unmatched.

The chain uses TRBV9 and TRBJ1-1; D is undetermined. The CDR3 is made up of 18 amino acids. The V and J ends lost 0 bases and 0 bases respectively, with 18 bases between them. Germline CDR1 is SGDLS and CDR2 is YYNGEE. The CDR3: CASSVGYSASSVNTEAFF. DNA of the CDR3: TGTGCCAGCAGCGTAGGTTATAGTGCGAGTTCCGTGAACACTGAAGCTTTCTTT. Combining the CDR3 with reference TRBV9 and TRBJ1-1 gives the whole variable domain DSGVTQTPKHLITATGQRVTLRCSPRSGDLSVYWYQQSLDQGLQFLIQYYNGEERAKGNILERFSAQQFPDLHSELNLSSLELGDSALYFCASSVGYSASSVNTEAFFGQGTRLTVV.

The rearrangement links TRBV6-5 to TRBJ1-2; 10 bases agree with TRBD1. With 6 bases clipped from V and 5 bases from J, the junction kept 9 bases outside the gene matches. The CDR3 has 15 amino acids. Looked up from germline, CDR1 is MNHEY and CDR2 is SVGAGI. CDR3 sequence reads: CASRSGTGVWYGYTF. The CDR3 DNA reads TGTGCCAGCAGGTCCGGGACAGGGGTTTGGTATGGCTACACCTTC.

Comments on this clone: This same CDR3 is encoded by further DNA sequences in the sample. The rearrangement joins TRBV7-2 to TRBJ1-2, with no clear D. The CDR3 spans 13 residues. Germline V gene lookup returns CDR1 SGHTA and CDR2 FQGNSA. Between the trimmed V and J ends, which lost 3 bases and 2 bases, there was a span of 7 bases. In nucleotides, the CDR3 is TGTGCCAGCAGCTTGAACTCAAACTATGGCTACACCTTC. It is translated as CASSLNSNYGYTF. Full variable domain (rest looked up from reference TRBV7-2 and TRBJ1-2): GAGVSQSPSNKVTEKGKDVELRCDPISGHTALYWYRQSLGQGLEFLIYFQGNSAPDKSGLPSDRFSAERTGGSVSTLTIQRTQQEDSAVYLCASSLNSNYGYTFGSGTRLTVV.

V is TRBV9 and J is TRBJ1-4, with 9 positions matching TRBD1. The J segment lost 7 bases and the V segment lost 0 bases, leaving 4 bases of the junction unmatched. Germline loops: CDR1 SGDLS, CDR2 YYNGEE. The CDR3 is 15 residues long. In DNA form, the CDR3 reads TGTGCCAGCAGCGTAGCGGGACAGGGTCTTGAAAAACTGTTTTTT. This translates into CASSVAGQGLEKLFF.

V usage is TRBV7-2 and J usage is TRBJ1-1; D is possibly TRBD1 (5 bases). The CDR3 covers 14 residues. Trimming left V 1 base short and J 8 bases short, with 14 bases between. Germline V gene data show CDR1 as SGHTA and CDR2 as FQGNSA. The CDR3 here is CASSLDNRGREAFF. DNA of the CDR3: TGTGCCAGCAGCTTAGATAATAGGGGCCGGGAAGCTTTCTTT.

The chain couples TRBV7-2 to TRBJ1-4; 12 bases fit TRBD1. The CDR3 consists of 16 residues. Losses at the gene ends were 0 bases for V and 8 bases for J; bases not matched to a gene: 4. CDR1 is SGHTA, CDR2 FQGNSA, per germline. In DNA form, the CDR3 reads TGTGCCAGCAGCTTAGCCGGGACAGGGGGCGCGGAAAAACTGTTTTTT. This sequence encodes CASSLAGTGGAEKLFF.

The chain joins TRBV12-3 or TRBV12-4 to TRBJ1-2, with D possibly matching TRBD1 (5 bases). The CDR3 runs 12 residues. V lost 0 bases and J lost 6, with 5 bases in between. The CDR3 loop reads CASSLARDGYTF. CDR3 nucleotide sequence: TGTGCCAGCAGTTTAGCCAGGGATGGCTACACCTTC.

The gene calls are TRBV10-3 and TRBJ1-6, with D perhaps matching TRBD1 (6 bases). Germline loops: CDR1 ENHRY, CDR2 SYGVKD. The CDR3 covers 19 residues. V dropped 5 bases and J dropped 0 bases, with 20 bases sitting between them. The CDR3 bases are TGTGCCATCAGTCATACGGCAGGGGAAAGGAGCTCCTATAATTCACCCCTCCACTTT. Translation: CAISHTAGERSSYNSPLHF.

The rearrangement links TRBV30 to TRBJ2-7; 9 bases are a match to TRBD2. The CDR3 consists of 14 residues. Losses at the gene ends were 3 bases for V and 4 bases for J; bases not matched to a gene: 7. The germline V gene encodes CDR1 GTSNPN and CDR2 SVGIG (reference sequence). The CDR3 DNA reads as TGTGCCTGGAGCAACAAGGCGGGAGGGTACGAGCAGTACTTC. Its translation: CAWSNKAGGYEQYF.

This clone has just one count. The rearrangement links TRBV2 to TRBJ1-5; D gene uncertain. CDR1 is SNHLY, CDR2 FYNNEI, per germline. The length of the CDR3 is 15 residues. V shed 8 bases and J shed 7 bases, with 21 bases lying between them. The CDR3, as DNA: TGTGCCAGCTCACCTGACGGAGGACCTACACAGCCCCAGCATTTT. It specifies CASSPDGGPTQPQHF. Based on the CDR3 plus reference TRBV2 and TRBJ1-5, the full variable domain is EPEVTQTPSHQVTQMGQEVILRCVPISNHLYFYWYRQILGQKVEFLVSFYNNEISEKSEIFDDQFSVERPDGSNFTLKIRSTKLEDSAMYFCASSPDGGPTQPQHFGDGTRLSIL.

This rearrangement joins TRBV7-6 to TRBJ2-2; 9 positions agree with TRBD1. The CDR3 spans 16 residues. Losses at the gene ends were 6 bases for V and 4 bases for J; bases not matched to a gene: 9. CDR1 is SGHVS, CDR2 FNYEAQ, per germline. In DNA form, the CDR3 reads TGTGCCAGCAGAAAAACCGGGACAGGGCTCACCGGGGAGCTGTTTTTT. Translating it yields CASRKTGTGLTGELFF.

This rearrangement joins TRBV6-5 to TRBJ1-6; unclear D gene. The CDR3 sequence is 15 residues long. V lost 8 bases, J lost 6 bases, and 17 bases lay in between. Germline V gene sequence: CDR1 MNHEY, CDR2 SVGAGI. The DNA of the CDR3 is TGTGCCAGCCAGTCCCACCTTGGCGGTAATTCACCCCTCCACTTT. Its translation: CASQSHLGGNSPLHF.

This chain uses TRBV5-1 with TRBJ2-3; 8 bases agree with TRBD2. Germline trimming cut 4 bases from V and 5 bases from J; bases unmatched to any gene: 12. Germline V lookup: CDR1 SGHRS, CDR2 YFSETQ. The CDR3 covers 16 residues. DNA of the CDR3: TGCGCCAGCAGCAGGGACCCAGCGGGAGTTGGAGATACGCAGTATTTT. Translation: CASSRDPAGVGDTQYF. The full variable domain, its missing parts supplied by reference TRBV5-1 and TRBJ2-3, is KAGVTQTPRYLIKTRGQQVTLSCSPISGHRSVSWYQQTPGQGLQFLFEYFSETQRNKGNFPGRFSGRQFSNSRSEMNVSTLELGDSALYLCASSRDPAGVGDTQYFGPGTRLTVL.

This clone came up a few times. V is TRBV10-3 and J is TRBJ1-1, with TRBD1 identical over 7 bases. The germline CDR1 and CDR2 sequences are ENHRY and SYGVKD. The CDR3 spans 14 residues. The trim removed 6 bases at V and 2 bases at J, leaving 6 bases unmatched. Here the CDR3 reads CAIRAGQLNTEAFF. CDR3 nucleotide sequence: TGTGCCATCAGGGCGGGACAGCTAAACACTGAAGCTTTCTTT.